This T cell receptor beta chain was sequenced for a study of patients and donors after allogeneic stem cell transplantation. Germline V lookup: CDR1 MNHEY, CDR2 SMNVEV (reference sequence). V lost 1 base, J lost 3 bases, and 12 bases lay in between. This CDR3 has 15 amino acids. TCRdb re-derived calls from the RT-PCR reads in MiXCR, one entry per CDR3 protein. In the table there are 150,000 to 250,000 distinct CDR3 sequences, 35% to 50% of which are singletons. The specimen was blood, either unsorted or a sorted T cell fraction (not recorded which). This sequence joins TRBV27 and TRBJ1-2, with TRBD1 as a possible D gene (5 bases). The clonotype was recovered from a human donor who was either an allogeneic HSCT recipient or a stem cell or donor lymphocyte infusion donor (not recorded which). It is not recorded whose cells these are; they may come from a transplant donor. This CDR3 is CASSLFPQGDYGYTF. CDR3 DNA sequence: TGTGCCAGCAGTTTATTCCCCCAGGGTGACTATGGCTACACCTTC.